Shown below are 29 T cell receptor beta chains from a single sample sequenced in a study of blood T cell repertoires in COVID-19. Assay: immunoSEQ multiplex PCR; the TCRdb copy retains only in-frame clones and omits some. The sample holds roughly 250,000 clones; over 75% are singletons and the top ten take around 3%. The sample consisted of PBMCs or T cells enriched from blood (not recorded which). These receptor sequences come from a woman in her forties who had been exposed to COVID-19.

The chain joins TRBV18 to TRBJ1-4; D is unresolved. The ends were cut back, 6 bases at V and 8 bases at J, with 16 bases in the middle. In germline, CDR1 is KGHSH, CDR2 LQKENI. The CDR3 sequence is 14 residues long. The CDR3 loop reads CASSVQEGGEKLFF. Here the CDR3 DNA reads TGTGCCAGCTCCGTCCAGGAGGGCGGGGAAAAACTGTTTTTT.

This sequence joins TRBV7-3 and TRBJ2-7; D is unclear. The V gene lost 5 bases and the J gene lost 0 bases, with 11 bases spanning the gap. This CDR3 is built from 14 residues. Germline V gene sequence: CDR1 SGHTA, CDR2 FQGTGA. The CDR3 sequence is CASSPKTPSYEQYV. In DNA form, the CDR3 reads TGTGCCAGCAGCCCCAAGACACCCTCCTACGAGCAGTACGTC.

The J gene is TRBJ2-5, the V gene TRBV3-1 (or the pseudogene TRBV3-2); D not certain. The CDR3 is made up of 12 amino acids. Per germline, CDR1 LGHDT and CDR2 YNNKEL (reference sequence). V lost 8 bases and J lost 1, with 8 bases in between. In DNA, the CDR3 is TGTGCCAGCCAGAATGGCCAAGAGACCCAGTACTTC. Protein product: CASQNGQETQYF.

The CDR3, as DNA: TGTGCCAGCAGTCGGGACTCCCGCTCCACCTTC. As protein: CASSRDSRSTF. The rearrangement joins TRBV12-3 or TRBV12-4 to TRBJ1-2; a possible D gene is TRBD1 (5 bases). The CDR3 spans 11 residues. V was trimmed by 5 bases and J by 13 bases, leaving 14 bases between them.

There are a few counts of this clone. The chain links TRBV18 to TRBJ2-2, with D possibly being TRBD1 (7 bases). The germline V and J ends were trimmed by 0 bases and 5 bases, with 13 bases remaining between them. CDR3 size: 16 residues. From germline, CDR1 is KGHSH and CDR2 LQKENI. CDR3 nucleotide sequence: TGTGCCAGCTCACCACCGGGCGGGACAGAGACCGGGGAGCTGTTTTTT. Translated, it gives CASSPPGGTETGELFF. The full variable domain, its missing parts supplied by reference TRBV18 and TRBJ2-2, is NAGVMQNPRHLVRRRGQEARLRCSPMKGHSHVYWYRQLPEEGLKFMVYLQKENIIDESGMPKERFSAEFPKEGPSILRIQQVVRGDSAAYFCASSPPGGTETGELFFGEGSRLTVL.

V usage is TRBV4-2 and J usage is TRBJ2-2, with 16 bases fitting TRBD2. The ends lost 3 bases at V and 2 bases at J; junction bases unmatched: 9. Germline values: CDR1 LGHNA, CDR2 YNFKEQ. This CDR3 has 20 amino acids. CDR3 DNA sequence: TGTGCCAGCAGCCACCCACCGGGACTAGCGGGGGGGCCAAACACCGGGGAGCTGTTTTTT. It codes for CASSHPPGLAGGPNTGELFF.

V usage is TRBV5-4 and J usage is TRBJ1-6, with TRBD1 as a possible D gene (6 bases). The germline V and J ends were trimmed by 4 bases and 8 bases, with 19 bases remaining between them. The CDR3 has 16 amino acids. Germline V gene sequence: CDR1 SGHNT, CDR2 YYREEE (reference sequence). The CDR3 DNA reads as TGTGCCAGCAGCCCCATGGGCGGTCCAGGGGATTCACCCCTCCACTTT. Its translation is CASSPMGGPGDSPLHF.

The chain combines TRBV4-3 with TRBJ2-2; TRBD2 aligns across 7 bases. Germline CDR1 and CDR2: LGHNA and YSLEER. Trimming took 4 bases from V and 6 from J; bases not matched to a gene: 11. This CDR3 region has 16 residues. The CDR3 protein is CASSPIRSGTAGELFF. The CDR3 bases are TGCGCCAGCAGCCCAATACGCAGCGGGACGGCCGGGGAGCTGTTTTTT.

J is TRBJ2-7 and V is TRBV24-1, with D perhaps TRBD2 (5 bases). This CDR3 has 11 residues. Germline V CDR1 and CDR2: KGHDR, SFDVKD. Trimming took off 9 bases at V and 4 bases at J, with 9 bases between the two ends. The CDR3 nucleotides are TGTGCCACCGAGAGAGGGTACGAGCAGTACGTC. This codes for CATERGYEQYV.

The J gene is TRBJ2-7, the V gene TRBV5-1, with D perhaps TRBD2 (7 bases). This CDR3 region has 17 residues. Trimming took off 3 bases at V and 0 bases at J, with 19 bases between the two ends. From germline, CDR1 is SGHRS and CDR2 YFSETQ. The CDR3 reads CASSSSSGGLSSYEQYF. In DNA, the CDR3 is TGCGCCAGCAGCTCGAGTTCCGGGGGGCTGAGCTCCTACGAGCAGTACTTC.

This sequence joins TRBV19 and TRBJ1-5; 7 bases fit TRBD1. This CDR3 is 15 amino acids long. Germline-derived CDR1 and CDR2 are LNHDA and SQIVND (reference sequence). V shed 8 bases, J shed 0 bases, and the junction held 7 bases outside the gene matches. Here the CDR3 reads CASGWGQPSNQPQHF. In nucleotides, the CDR3 is TGTGCCAGTGGCTGGGGACAGCCTAGCAATCAGCCCCAGCATTTT.

This clone was detected a few times. This sequence joins TRBV29-1 and TRBJ2-7; TRBD1 agrees at 9 bases. With V trimmed by 5 bases and J by 4 bases, 9 bases remained unmatched. Germline CDR1 and CDR2: SQVTM and ANQGSEA. This CDR3 is built from 14 residues. The CDR3 loop is CSVLSGQGLYEQYF. The CDR3 DNA is TGCAGCGTTTTATCGGGACAGGGTCTGTACGAGCAGTACTTC.

For the CDR3, the DNA is TGTGCCAGCAGTCCCACAGCGAACACCGGGGAGCTGTTTTTT. This encodes CASSPTANTGELFF. The J gene is TRBJ2-2, the V gene TRBV6-5; D remains unclear. Looked up from germline, CDR1 is MNHEY and CDR2 is SVGAGI. CDR3 length: 14 amino acids. With 5 bases removed from V and 0 bases from J, the gap between germline ends came to 7 bases.

The J gene is TRBJ2-2, the V gene TRBV19; 7 bases are shared with TRBD2. CDR1 is LNHDA and CDR2 is SQIVND in the germline V gene (reference sequence). Trimming removed 3 bases from V and 3 bases from J; junction bases left unmatched: 1. The CDR3 length is 14 residues. The CDR3 coding sequence is TGTGCCAGTAGTATGGGAGGGGACACCGGGGAGCTGTTTTTT. This encodes CASSMGGDTGELFF.

The chain has TRBV7-9 and TRBJ2-5; possible D gene TRBD1, 5 bases. CDR1 is SEHNR, CDR2 FQNEAQ, per germline (reference sequence). The CDR3 extends over 15 amino acids. Trimming stripped 5 bases from V and 3 bases from J, with 16 bases between. CDR3 sequence reads: CASSAAQGRKETQYF. DNA of the CDR3: TGTGCCAGCAGCGCAGCCCAGGGCCGAAAAGAGACCCAGTACTTC. Full variable domain (outside the CDR3, taken from reference TRBV7-9 and TRBJ2-5): DTGVSQNPRHKITKRGQNVTFRCDPISEHNRLYWYRQTLGQGPEFLTYFQNEAQLEKSRLLSDRFSAERPKGSFSTLEIQRTEQGDSAMYLCASSAAQGRKETQYFGPGTRLLVL.

The chain couples TRBV4-3 to TRBJ1-1; a possible D gene is TRBD1 (6 bases). Germline CDR1 is LGHNA and CDR2 is YSLEER. The CDR3 runs 17 residues. The ends were cut back, 1 base at V and 1 base at J, with 16 bases in the middle. CDR3 sequence: CASSQGLTGRGNTEAFF. CDR3 DNA: TGCGCCAGCAGCCAAGGATTAACAGGGAGGGGGAACACTGAAGCTTTCTTT.

The chain recombines TRBV9 with TRBJ2-3, with D perhaps TRBD2 (6 bases). The CDR3 is 15 residues long. V shed 5 bases and J shed 0 bases, with 13 bases lying between them. CDR1 is SGDLS and CDR2 is YYNGEE in the germline V gene. CDR3 residues: CASSSGGASTDTQYF. The DNA for the CDR3 is TGTGCCAGCAGTTCAGGCGGGGCTAGCACAGATACGCAGTATTTT.

This sequence joins TRBV18 and TRBJ1-1, with D possibly being TRBD1 (6 bases). V lost 6 bases, J lost 5 bases, and 16 bases lay in between. Per the germline V gene, CDR1 is KGHSH and CDR2 is LQKENI. This CDR3 is built from 14 residues. DNA of the CDR3: TGTGCCAGCTCCCCGCCGGGGGGCCGGACTGAAGCTTTCTTT. Amino acids: CASSPPGGRTEAFF.

This rearrangement joins TRBV11-2 to TRBJ2-7; 8 positions match TRBD1. The CDR3 sequence is 14 residues long. Per the germline V gene, CDR1 is SGHAT and CDR2 is FQNNGV. Germline trimming cut 7 bases from V and 2 bases from J; bases unmatched to any gene: 7. DNA of the CDR3: TGTGCCAGCACCGCGGGGACAGGTCCCTACGAGCAGTACTTC. This gives the protein CASTAGTGPYEQYF.

The chain employs TRBV4-1 and TRBJ1-2; tentative D call: TRBD1 (6 bases). This CDR3 has 14 amino acids. Germline V gene lookup returns CDR1 MGHRA and CDR2 YSYEKL. Trimming took off 6 bases at V and 4 bases at J, with 15 bases between the two ends. The CDR3 protein is CASRGAPGIYGYTF. As DNA, the CDR3 is TGCGCCAGCAGGGGGGCCCCAGGGATCTATGGCTACACCTTC.

The rearrangement links TRBV11-1 to TRBJ2-7; TRBD1 aligns across 8 bases. Germline V gene lookup returns CDR1 SGHAT and CDR2 FQDESV (reference sequence). The junction had 6 bases not matched to a gene; V was cut back by 5 bases and J by 3 bases. The CDR3 is 14 residues long. CDR3 sequence reads: CASSLGQGGYEQYF. In nucleotides, the CDR3 is TGTGCCAGCAGCCTCGGACAGGGCGGCTACGAGCAGTACTTC.

This chain uses TRBV4-2 with TRBJ2-1, with D possibly matching TRBD2 (6 bases). Trimming cost V 0 bases and J 4 bases, with 10 bases left between them. Per germline, CDR1 LGHNA and CDR2 YNFKEQ. The CDR3 extends over 15 amino acids. The CDR3 here is CASSQEGGLYNEQFF. The CDR3 DNA sequence: TGTGCCAGCAGCCAAGAGGGGGGACTTTACAATGAGCAGTTCTTC.

This chain joins TRBV4-1 and TRBJ2-2; 7 bases align to TRBD1. Germline-derived CDR1 and CDR2 are MGHRA and YSYEKL. Trimming cost V 0 bases and J 6 bases; bases outside gene matches: 13. This CDR3 region has 18 residues. The CDR3 loop reads CASSQDPRQGMEAGELFF. In nucleotides, the CDR3 is TGCGCCAGCAGCCAAGATCCCCGACAGGGAATGGAGGCCGGGGAGCTGTTTTTT.

The rearrangement links TRBV12-3 or TRBV12-4 to TRBJ2-3; D uncertain. V dropped 6 bases and J dropped 1 base, with 8 bases sitting between them. This CDR3 is 13 amino acids long. CDR3 sequence (DNA): TGTGCCAGCAGCCCTTTCCGCACAGATACGCAGTATTTT. Its protein product is CASSPFRTDTQYF.

The gene calls are TRBV15 and TRBJ1-2, with D uncertain. Trimming cost V 1 base and J 7 bases, with 13 bases left between them. This CDR3 contains 14 residues. Germline values: CDR1 LNHNV, CDR2 YYDKDF (reference sequence). DNA of the CDR3: TGTGCCACCAGCAGAGGACCCGAAGACACTGGCTACACCTTC. Its translation is CATSRGPEDTGYTF.

The gene calls are TRBV6-5 and TRBJ2-5; 14 bases agree with TRBD2. Per germline, CDR1 MNHEY and CDR2 SVGAGI. The CDR3 is 15 residues long. V lost 11 bases and J lost 4; bases outside the gene matches: 9. The CDR3 coding sequence is TGTGCCGGAAGACTAGCGGGGGGGCCTGTAGAGACCCAGTACTTC. It specifies CAGRLAGGPVETQYF.

The chain couples TRBV7-2 to TRBJ2-7; 8 nucleotides align to TRBD2. The length of the CDR3 is 15 residues. Germline V gene sequence: CDR1 SGHTA, CDR2 FQGNSA. J gave up 1 base and V 6 bases, and 8 bases lay outside the gene matches. CDR3 nucleotide sequence: TGTGCCAGCAGGTTACTAGCGGCTAATTCCTACGAGCAGTACTTC. This encodes CASRLLAANSYEQYF.

The chain carries TRBV11-2 and TRBJ1-4; 12 nucleotides match TRBD1. The CDR3 consists of 17 residues. V shed 1 base and J 6 bases; nucleotides not matched to a gene: 6. Germline CDR1 and CDR2: SGHAT and FQNNGV. The CDR3 nucleotides read TGTGCCAGCAGCTTAGCGGGACAGGGGGCTAATCATGAAAAACTGTTTTTT. It specifies CASSLAGQGANHEKLFF.

The rearrangement uses TRBV9 and TRBJ1-6, with 7 bases fitting TRBD1. CDR3 length: 14 residues. CDR1 SGDLS and CDR2 YYNGEE come from the germline V gene. The V gene end was trimmed by 2 bases and the J gene end by 5 bases; junction bases not matched to a gene: 1. In DNA, the CDR3 is TGTGCCAGCAGCGTCGGACAGGATAATTCACCCCTCCACTTT. This gives the protein CASSVGQDNSPLHF.